One and the same sample provided the 7 T cell receptor beta chains below, sequenced in a study of T cell responses to AZD1222 COVID-19 vaccine. Some clones are missing from TCRdb's copy, which holds only in-frame ones; the method was immunoSEQ multiplex PCR. The table lists around 99,000 clones, around 87% of them singletons, with roughly 4.3% in the top ten. Source: peripheral blood, taken on day 0 of AZD1222 vaccination. The receptors were gathered from an adult in good health.

This chain links TRBV6-4 with TRBJ1-5, with a tentative D call TRBD1 (5 bases). Looked up from germline, CDR1 is MRHNA and CDR2 is SNTAGT. The CDR3 runs 14 residues. Trimming removed 4 bases from V and 2 bases from J, with 9 bases in between. This chain's CDR3 is CASSVAGGNQPQHF. CDR3 coding DNA: TGTGCCAGCAGTGTCGCGGGGGGCAATCAGCCCCAGCATTTT.

In DNA form, the CDR3 reads TGCGCCAGCAGGGAGGACTGGAATTCACCCCTCCACTTT. Residues: CASREDWNSPLHF. J is TRBJ1-6 and V is TRBV5-1, with no clear D. Per germline, CDR1 SGHRS and CDR2 YFSETQ. The CDR3 is 13 residues long. V was cut by 5 bases and J by 7 bases, with 10 bases left in between.

J is TRBJ1-2 and V is TRBV27; weak D call: TRBD1 (6 bases). Looked up from germline, CDR1 is MNHEY and CDR2 is SMNVEV (reference sequence). CDR3 size: 15 residues. Trimming removed 4 bases from V and 2 bases from J, with 14 bases in between. The CDR3 protein is CASSSLTGTNYGYTF. The CDR3 bases are TGTGCCAGCAGTTCCCTCACAGGGACCAACTATGGCTACACCTTC.

DNA of the CDR3: TGTGCCAGCAGTGAACTTAACGGGAGGACAGATACGCAGTATTTT. Protein sequence: CASSELNGRTDTQYF. The rearrangement joins TRBV25-1 to TRBJ2-3, with 7 bases matching TRBD2. CDR1 is MGHDK and CDR2 is SYGVNS in the germline V gene. CDR3 size: 15 residues. Trimming took 2 bases from V and 3 from J; bases not matched to a gene: 5.

The rearrangement uses TRBV13 and TRBJ2-1; 10 positions agree with TRBD1. Germline values: CDR1 PRHDT, CDR2 FYEKMQ (reference sequence). V lost 5 bases and J lost 5; bases outside the gene matches: 9. CDR3 size: 16 residues. This CDR3 is CASSDTRDRGDNEQFF. CDR3 bases: TGTGCCAGCAGCGACACACGGGACAGGGGCGACAATGAGCAGTTCTTC.

The J gene is TRBJ1-2, the V gene TRBV20-1; D call uncertain. This CDR3 region has 10 residues. From germline, CDR1 is DFQATT and CDR2 SNEGSKA (reference sequence). V gave up 5 bases and J gave up 10 bases, with 11 bases separating them. The CDR3 DNA follows: TGCAGTGCTTTCCGGTGGTTCTACACCTTC. As protein: CSAFRWFYTF.

This clone was observed a single time. The chain uses TRBV30 and TRBJ2-6, with D perhaps matching TRBD2 (5 bases). Germline CDR1 is GTSNPN and CDR2 is SVGIG (reference sequence). With 8 bases removed from V and 0 bases from J, the gap between germline ends came to 8 bases. The length of the CDR3 is 13 residues. CDR3: CAGEGSGANVLTF. The CDR3 nucleotides read TGTGCCGGAGAGGGCTCTGGGGCCAACGTCCTGACTTTC.